Listed here is a single TCR beta chain. The junction departs from the called germline gene at one end, perhaps through a read error. These data are taken from a study of blood T cell repertoires in COVID-19. Overall study: Sites across the United States, Italy and Spain contributed samples from acute and convalescent COVID-19. Sources were T cells, B-cell-depleted T cells, or PBMCs; the material itself was cDNA or gDNA.

CDR1 and CDR2 (germline): SSHAT, FNYEAQ (reference sequence). This CDR3 has 17 residues. Original processing notes: Nucleated cell number was recorded as an estimate derived from reference gene primer amplification. Sequenced by immunoSEQ multiplex PCR; TCRdb stores in-frame clones only, minus some. V and J calls and clone size are copied from that table; D and trimming were computed from the DNA. The sample holds 200,000 to 300,000 clones, roughly 91% seen once. Allocation to cohorts depended on clinical history reported by the participants. The chain joins TRBV7-7 to TRBJ2-2; TRBD2 agrees at 9 bases. The clonotype was recovered from a man aged 35-49 years who had recovered from COVID-19. Material for sequencing was PBMCs or T cells enriched from blood (not recorded which). CDR3 amino acids: CASSLERAGGPTGELFF. The DNA for the CDR3 is TGTGCTAGCAGCTTAGAAAGAGCGGGGGGCCCCACCGGGGAGCTGTTTTTT.